This T cell receptor (beta chain) was profiled in a study of shared T cell receptors in the human thymus. Profiled with immunoSEQ multiplex PCR; TCRdb holds only in-frame clones, not every one. The data contain over 650,000 clones, over 75% of them singletons. CDR3 size: 16 residues. Germline V CDR1 and CDR2: SGHDT, YYEEEE. V lost 4 bases and J lost 1, with 18 bases in between. The same data also went into a second study, on human thymus T cells.

Source material: thymocytes. The chain uses TRBV5-6 and TRBJ2-7; D is possibly TRBD1 (5 bases). The origin of this receptor is a boy under three years old with a congenital heart defect. CDR3 nucleotides: TGTGCCAGCAGCACCACCCTAACAGGATCTTCCTACGAGCAGTACTTC. Protein: CASSTTLTGSSYEQYF.